This record looks at one TCR beta chain sequence and its context. Its antigen is unidentified. At one end the junction does not follow the germline gene, possibly because of a read error. With around 520 ng total RNA as template and a constant-region primer, TCR beta cDNA was made. Investigators got TCR beta libraries out of three nested multiplex PCR rounds, done with slightly modified ARM-PCR. The two initial PCR rounds, approximately 10 cycles each, used TRBV1-TRBV30 forward and C-beta reverse primers. TCRdb fed the multiplex PCR reads into MiXCR, producing one record per CDR3 protein. The sample has around 190,000 distinct CDR3 sequences; around four fifths are singletons. The length of the CDR3 is 15 residues. Germline CDR1 is SQVTM and CDR2 is ANQGSEA. This entry belongs to a study of tumor-infiltrating lymphocytes in primary liver carcinoma. Study-wide background: The study included patients who were men and women aged 30 to 69 years.

Bulk tissue was left unsorted, and RNA and DNA were co-extracted from 20-30 mg of it. Samples were taken from five separate regions (per tumor). Study conclusions and caveats: A significantly higher top-250-clone fraction was recorded for tumors than for blood (p = 0.039).

The V call is TRBV29-1, the J call TRBJ2-5; 7 positions agree with TRBD1. This clonotype originated in a man between 35 and 55 years old with primary liver carcinoma and hepatitis B virus infection. The sample comprised tumor tissue from primary liver carcinoma. CDR3 loop: CSGEADRGRAEAQYF. CDR3 in DNA: TGCAGCGGTGAAGCGGATAGGGGGCGAGCAGAGGCCCAGTACTTC.